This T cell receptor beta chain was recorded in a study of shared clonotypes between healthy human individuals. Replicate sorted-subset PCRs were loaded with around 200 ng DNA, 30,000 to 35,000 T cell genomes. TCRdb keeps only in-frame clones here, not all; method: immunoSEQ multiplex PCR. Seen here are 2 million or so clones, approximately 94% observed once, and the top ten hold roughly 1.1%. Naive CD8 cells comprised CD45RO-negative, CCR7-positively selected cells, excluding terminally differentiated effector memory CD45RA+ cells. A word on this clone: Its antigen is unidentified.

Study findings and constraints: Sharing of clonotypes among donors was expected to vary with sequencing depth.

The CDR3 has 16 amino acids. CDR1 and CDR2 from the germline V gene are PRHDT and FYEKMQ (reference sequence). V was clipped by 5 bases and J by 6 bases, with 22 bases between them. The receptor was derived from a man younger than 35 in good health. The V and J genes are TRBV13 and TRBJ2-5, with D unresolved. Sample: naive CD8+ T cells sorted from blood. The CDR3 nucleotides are TGTGCCAGCAGCACGCTTGGGCTCGTAGGTGTCAAGACCCAGTACTTC. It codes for CASSTLGLVGVKTQYF.